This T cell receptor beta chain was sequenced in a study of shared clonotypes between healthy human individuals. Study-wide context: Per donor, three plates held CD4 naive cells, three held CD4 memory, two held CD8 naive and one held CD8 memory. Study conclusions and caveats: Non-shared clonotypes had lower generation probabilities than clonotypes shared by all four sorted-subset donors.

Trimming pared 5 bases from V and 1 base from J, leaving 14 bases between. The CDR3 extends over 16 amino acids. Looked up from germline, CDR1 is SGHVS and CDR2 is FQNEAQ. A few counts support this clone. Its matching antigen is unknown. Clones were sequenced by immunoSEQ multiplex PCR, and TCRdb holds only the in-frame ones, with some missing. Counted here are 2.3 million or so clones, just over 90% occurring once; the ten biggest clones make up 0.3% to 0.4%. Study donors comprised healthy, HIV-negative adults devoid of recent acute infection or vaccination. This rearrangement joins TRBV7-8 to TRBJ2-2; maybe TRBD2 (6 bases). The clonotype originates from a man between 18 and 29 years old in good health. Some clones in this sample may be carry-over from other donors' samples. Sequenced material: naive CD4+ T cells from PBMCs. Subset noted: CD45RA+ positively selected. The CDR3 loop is CASSPRGAGNTGELFF. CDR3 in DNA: TGTGCCAGCAGCCCCCGGGGAGCGGGGAACACCGGGGAGCTGTTTTTT.